The T cell receptor beta chain under discussion was sequenced for a study of human T cells and chemical hapten exposure. Overall study findings and caveats: Healthy people's immune response may differ from that of the donors, who had alopecia.

Time point indicated: pre-sensitization, week 0. The treatment is: therapeutic diphenylcyclopropenone sensitization with weekly scalp DPC. Patients had alopecia, were aged 18 to 70, and were not pregnant. Blood, whole and unfractionated, served as the source for total RNA extraction. TCRdb reanalysed the RACE reads using MiXCR and keeps one entry per CDR3 protein. This repertoire shows approximately 370,000 distinct CDR3 sequences, around 5% found once; its top ten account for around 8.8%. Ten or more counts support this clonotype. Its antigen is not identified. Germline loops: CDR1 SGHRS, CDR2 YFSETQ. The V and J ends lost 0 bases and 2 bases, in that order; junction bases with no gene match: 4. This CDR3 region has 16 residues.

This sample comprised whole blood, obtained in connection with sensitization to the hapten diphenylcyclopropenone (DPC). The chain recombines TRBV5-1 with TRBJ1-5; 8 nucleotides line up with TRBD1. The sequence came from a woman under 30 with alopecia areata. Some clones in this sample may be carry-over from other donors' samples. This CDR3 reads CASSLGAGGGNQPQHF. The DNA of the CDR3 is TGCGCCAGCAGCTTGGGGGCAGGGGGCGGCAATCAGCCCCAGCATTTT.